This section outlines one T cell receptor beta chain sequence together with its context. The clone's antigen remains unknown. Base qualities are not recorded, but no much larger clone differs from it by a single base. The collaborating institutions used their own protocols to collect whole blood in K2EDTA tubes. For TCRbeta analysis, collaborators shipped samples in one of three forms: frozen whole blood, isolated PBMCs, or DNA extracted from either of those sample types. The germline V gene encodes CDR1 MNHEY and CDR2 SVGEGT. From the cysteine through the phenylalanine, the CDR3 covers 16 amino acids. Left in the record is the CDR3 DNA by itself, 48 bases read in frame from the first base. The junction shows trimming of 2 bases on V and 3 bases on J, and the gene matches do not reach 4 bases of it. This record comes from a study of blood T cell repertoires in COVID-19 (TCRdb year 2020). About the investigation overall: Samples covering the acute and convalescent phases of COVID-19 were provided by collaborators in the United States, Italy and Spain. The prospective study material was composed of cDNA or gDNA derived from T cells, B-cell-depleted T cells, or PBMCs. The dataset comprised deeply sampled blood TCRbeta repertoires from subjects exposed to, actively infected with, or recovered from COVID-19. The repertoires were released in a freely available public database meant as a resource for research on the immune response to SARS-CoV-2. The samples were drawn from two sources: the first 160 participants of the ongoing ImmuneRACE study, and 1,254 subjects contributed by 6 global collaborators. Sample metadata almost always included a de-identified subject ID, COVID-19 status, age in years and sex. Where HLA class I and class II types were available, the types were taken from metadata supplied by the sample provider, not from assay-based typing.

The immunoSEQ Assay, a bias-controlled multiplex PCR, was used to amplify TCRbeta CDR3 regions from genomic DNA. Per the authors' processing: The number of nucleated cells in each sample was estimated from the amplification of reference gene primers within the assay. To quantify the absolute abundance of each unique TCRbeta CDR3 rearrangement, sequence reads were collapsed and filtered. For each sample, productive Simpson clonality was calculated as the square root of Simpson's diversity index across productive rearrangements. Imported from immuneACCESS, the table was reduced by TCRdb to in-frame sequences with V and J called. These copies leave out some clones; in studies compared against another copy, an unresolved V gene accounts for under half, and the cause of the remainder is not known. The V and J calls and clone size come from that table; D and trimming were worked out from the DNA. The sample includes 40,000 to 55,000 clones, with about 90% observed a single time. The ten biggest clones cover 13% to 15% of the sample.

The investigation overall reported the following: Clinical and demographic metadata were provided uncurated, with the amount varying by source and participant.

Source material: peripheral blood. The chain is encoded by TRBV6-2 or TRBV6-3 joined to TRBJ1-5, with 10 bases matching TRBD1. This receptor was identified in a human donor in a cohort sampled during active COVID-19. The CDR3 protein is CASSYRTGGYNQPQHF. The nucleotides are TGTGCCAGCAGTTACCGGACAGGGGGATACAATCAGCCCCAGCATTTT.